These 10 T cell receptor beta chains were all obtained from the same sample, sequenced in a study of identical twins (dated by TCRdb to 2016 to 2017). Library prep was done by 5' RACE. Sequencing was carried out with an Illumina HiSeq 2000. TCRdb handled the public reads itself, with Q25 trimming in fastp and clone calling in MiXCR, and kept productive beta chains. Rows with a matching CDR3 protein are joined into one entry that keeps the most common DNA and genes. The sample table records 400,000 to 550,000 distinct CDR3 sequences; around 20% of these occur just once. Roughly 0.9% of the sample is taken by the ten largest. Separately, the same data were catalogued under a study of T cells expressing NK-cell markers.

The specimen sequenced was CD4+ T cells sorted from blood. Every receptor here comes from a young woman in good health.

The table lists this clonotype with a few counts. J is TRBJ2-2 and V is TRBV5-1; D is ambiguous. CDR1 SGHRS and CDR2 YFSETQ come from the germline V gene. V lost 1 base, J lost 0 bases, and 4 bases lay in between. The CDR3 covers 14 residues. CDR3: CASSLLSNTGELFF. CDR3 DNA sequence: TGCGCCAGCAGCTTGCTCTCGAACACCGGGGAGCTGTTTTTT.

Many counts were recorded for this clonotype. Here the CDR3 reads CSARGTSGRGNEQFF. As DNA, the CDR3 is TGCAGTGCTAGGGGGACTAGCGGGAGGGGCAATGAGCAGTTCTTC. The rearrangement uses TRBV20-1 and TRBJ2-1; 16 nucleotides agree with TRBD2. Germline V gives CDR1 DFQATT, CDR2 SNEGSKA (reference sequence). The CDR3 spans 15 residues. Trimming at V came to 3 bases and at J to 6 bases, leaving 2 bases not matched to a gene.

In this sample, this clonotype turned up a few times. The rearrangement links TRBV20-1 to TRBJ2-1; tentative D call: TRBD1 (6 bases). V was pared by 6 bases and J by 10 bases, with 16 bases between. The CDR3 has 12 amino acids. The germline V gene encodes CDR1 DFQATT and CDR2 SNEGSKA (reference sequence). The CDR3 DNA follows: TGCAGTGCCCCGACAGGCCAGGGGGAGCAGTTCTTC. As protein: CSAPTGQGEQFF.

The chain couples TRBV6-5 to TRBJ2-3; possible D gene TRBD2, 5 bases. The CDR3 has 11 amino acids. Germline V gives CDR1 MNHEY, CDR2 SVGAGI. The germline V and J ends were trimmed by 8 bases and 8 bases, with 11 bases remaining between them. The CDR3 nucleotides are TGTGCCAGCTATGCCCGGGGTACGCAGTATTTT. Translation gives CASYARGTQYF.

The chain carries TRBV11-1 and TRBJ2-5; D may be TRBD2 (6 bases). Germline CDR1 is SGHAT and CDR2 is FQDESV (reference sequence). This CDR3 comprises 18 residues. The V and J ends lost 6 bases and 1 base respectively, with 24 bases between them. The CDR3 DNA reads TGTGCCAGCAGTTTTTTCCCCGCCGTAGCGGTTTTCCAAGAGACCCAGTACTTC. It is translated as CASSFFPAVAVFQETQYF.

The sample holds many counts of this clonotype. The chain links TRBV20-1 to TRBJ2-1, with no clear D. Germline-derived CDR1 and CDR2 are DFQATT and SNEGSKA (reference sequence). This CDR3 contains 15 residues. V lost 3 bases and J 0 bases, leaving 12 bases between the germline ends. CDR3 residues: CSASVDLFSYNEQFF. CDR3 DNA: TGCAGTGCTAGCGTGGACCTCTTCTCCTACAATGAGCAGTTCTTC.

The rearrangement links TRBV20-1 to TRBJ2-1; D uncertain. The CDR3 totals 13 residues. Trimming removed 2 bases from V and 0 bases from J, with 5 bases in between. Looked up from germline, CDR1 is DFQATT and CDR2 is SNEGSKA (reference sequence). The chain's CDR3 is CSARQSSYNEQFF. CDR3 coding DNA: TGCAGTGCTAGACAGAGCTCCTACAATGAGCAGTTCTTC.

This clonotype was picked up a small number of times. J is TRBJ1-3 and V is TRBV6-1, with 11 bases fitting TRBD1. The CDR3 runs to 15 residues. The V gene end was trimmed by 7 bases and the J gene end by 2 bases; junction bases not matched to a gene: 4. The germline gives CDR1 MNHNS, CDR2 SASEGT. This CDR3 is CASNGQGAAGNTIYF. The DNA of the CDR3 is TGTGCCAGCAACGGACAGGGGGCAGCTGGAAACACCATATATTTT.

This sequence joins TRBV6-2 or TRBV6-3 and TRBJ2-3; 8 bases map to TRBD1. Trimming at V came to 7 bases and at J to 6 bases, leaving 6 bases not matched to a gene. Per the germline V gene, CDR1 is MNHEY and CDR2 is SVGEGT. This CDR3 has 13 amino acids. The CDR3 sequence is CASTRQGRDTQYF. The DNA of the CDR3 is TGTGCCAGCACTCGACAGGGGCGGGATACGCAGTATTTT.

V and J are TRBV11-2 and TRBJ2-6, with TRBD2 matching over 9 bases. Germline CDR1 reads SGHAT; CDR2 reads FQNNGV. The CDR3 is made up of 21 amino acids. J gave up 2 bases and V 5 bases, and 19 bases lay outside the gene matches. Here the CDR3 DNA reads TGTGCCAGCAGCCCCAGTAGGATGGGGCCTAGCGGGGTCGCTGGGGCCAACGTCCTGACTTTC. It is translated as CASSPSRMGPSGVAGANVLTF.